Below, 2 T cell receptor beta chains from the same sample are listed, as sequenced in a study of blood T cells in healthy people across ages. A J-beta primer mix and a sample-barcoded 5' primer were used in a second PCR of roughly 6 to 11 cycles. A single record per CDR3 protein comes from TCRdb applying MiXCR to the 5' RACE reads. The table lists over 500,000 distinct CDR3 sequences, over 40% of them singletons, with roughly 12% in the top ten. Sequenced input: blood. The receptor set was obtained from a woman older than 75 in good health.

Remarks on this clonotype: A junction boundary mismatches the germline segment, possibly from a read error. The rearrangement uses TRBV7-9 and TRBJ2-2, with D possibly being TRBD2 (6 bases). The CDR3 sequence is 14 residues long. Germline V gene lookup returns CDR1 SEHNR and CDR2 FQNEAQ (reference sequence). Here the CDR3 reads CAGRKSEGGGELFF. The CDR3 DNA is TGTGCCGGCAGGAAATCGGAGGGAGGCGGGGAGCTGTTTTTT.

On this clonotype itself: A much bigger clone sits one base away, suggesting this may be a read error. The gene calls are TRBV5-1 and TRBJ2-7, with D unresolved. Germline CDR1 and CDR2: SGHRS and YFSETQ. The CDR3 is made up of 16 amino acids. The CDR3 reads CASSFLPELYSDEQYF. The CDR3 nucleotides are TGCGCCAGCAGCTTCCTCCCCGAGCTCTACTCCGACGAGCAGTACTTC.